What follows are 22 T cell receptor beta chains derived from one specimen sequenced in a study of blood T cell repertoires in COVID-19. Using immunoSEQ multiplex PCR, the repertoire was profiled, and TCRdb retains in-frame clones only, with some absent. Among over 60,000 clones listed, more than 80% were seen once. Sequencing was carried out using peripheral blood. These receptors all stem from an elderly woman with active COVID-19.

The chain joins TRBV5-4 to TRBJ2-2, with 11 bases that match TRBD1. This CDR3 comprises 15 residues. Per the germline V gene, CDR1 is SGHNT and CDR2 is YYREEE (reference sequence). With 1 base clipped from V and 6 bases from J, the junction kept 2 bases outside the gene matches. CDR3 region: CASSLRTGGSGELFF. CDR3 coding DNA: TGTGCCAGCAGCTTGCGGACAGGGGGCTCCGGGGAGCTGTTTTTT.

CDR3 region: CASSLTGPYTF. As DNA, the CDR3 is TGTGCCAGCAGCTTGACAGGGCCCTACACCTTC. This chain joins TRBV7-9 and TRBJ1-2; 7 bases line up with TRBD1. The V gene's germline CDR1 is SEHNR and CDR2 FQNEAQ (reference sequence). V was pared by 3 bases and J by 10 bases, with 2 bases of the junction left unmatched. The CDR3 runs to 11 residues.

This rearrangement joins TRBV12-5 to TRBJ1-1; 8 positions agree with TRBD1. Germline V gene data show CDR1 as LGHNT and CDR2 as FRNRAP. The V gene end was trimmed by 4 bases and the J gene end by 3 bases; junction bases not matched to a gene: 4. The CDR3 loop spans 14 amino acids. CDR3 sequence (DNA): TGTGCTAGTGGTTCCGGACAGGGAGACACTGAAGCTTTCTTT. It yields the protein CASGSGQGDTEAFF.

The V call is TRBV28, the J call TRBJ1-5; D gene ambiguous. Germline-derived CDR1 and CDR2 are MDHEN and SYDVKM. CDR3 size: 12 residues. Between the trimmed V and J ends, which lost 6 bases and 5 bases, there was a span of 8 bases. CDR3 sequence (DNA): TGTGCCAGCAGGTCCGGAGATCAGCCCCAGCATTTT. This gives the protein CASRSGDQPQHF. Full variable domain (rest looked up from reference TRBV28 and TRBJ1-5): DVKVTQSSRYLVKRTGEKVFLECVQDMDHENMFWYRQDPGLGLRLIYFSYDVKMKEKGDIPEGYSVSREKKERFSLILESASTNQTSMYLCASRSGDQPQHFGDGTRLSIL.

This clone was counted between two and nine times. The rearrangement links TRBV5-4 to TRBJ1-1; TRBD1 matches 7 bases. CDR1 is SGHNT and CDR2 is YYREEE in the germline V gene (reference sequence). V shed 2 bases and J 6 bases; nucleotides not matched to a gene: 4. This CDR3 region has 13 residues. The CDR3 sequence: CASSFRGGPEAFF. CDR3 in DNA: TGTGCCAGCAGCTTTAGAGGGGGCCCTGAAGCTTTCTTT.

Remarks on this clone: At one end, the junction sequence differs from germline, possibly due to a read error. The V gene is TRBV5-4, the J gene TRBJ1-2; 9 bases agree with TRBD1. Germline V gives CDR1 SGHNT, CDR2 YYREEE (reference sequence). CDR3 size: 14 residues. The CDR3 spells CASSLSGTGRGGAF. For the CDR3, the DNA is TGTGCCAGCAGCTTGAGCGGGACAGGGAGGGGGGGCGCCTTC.

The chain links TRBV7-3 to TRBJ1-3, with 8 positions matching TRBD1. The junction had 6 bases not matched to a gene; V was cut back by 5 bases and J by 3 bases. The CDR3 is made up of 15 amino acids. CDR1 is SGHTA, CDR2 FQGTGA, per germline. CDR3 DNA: TGTGCCAGCAGCAAAGACAGGGGAGTTGGAAACACCATATATTTT. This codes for CASSKDRGVGNTIYF.

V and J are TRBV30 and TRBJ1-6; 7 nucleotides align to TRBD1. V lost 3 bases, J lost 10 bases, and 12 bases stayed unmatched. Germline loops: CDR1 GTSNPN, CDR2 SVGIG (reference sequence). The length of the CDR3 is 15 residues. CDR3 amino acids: CAWSLGGGRESPLHF. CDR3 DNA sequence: TGTGCCTGGAGCCTCGGAGGGGGCCGGGAATCACCCCTCCACTTT.

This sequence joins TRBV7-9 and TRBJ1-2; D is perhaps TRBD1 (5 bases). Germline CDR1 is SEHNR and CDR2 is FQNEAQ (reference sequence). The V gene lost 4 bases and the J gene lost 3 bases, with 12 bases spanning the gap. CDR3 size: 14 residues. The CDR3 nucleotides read TGTGCCAGCAGCTGGGACCGCGGGGACTATGGCTACACCTTC. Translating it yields CASSWDRGDYGYTF.

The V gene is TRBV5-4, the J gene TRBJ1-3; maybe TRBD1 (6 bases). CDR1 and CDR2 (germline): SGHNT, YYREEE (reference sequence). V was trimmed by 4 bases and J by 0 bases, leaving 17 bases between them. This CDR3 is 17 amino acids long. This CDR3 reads CASSGVGDTYSGNTIYF. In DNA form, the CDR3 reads TGTGCCAGCAGCGGCGTGGGGGACACGTACTCTGGAAACACCATATATTTT.

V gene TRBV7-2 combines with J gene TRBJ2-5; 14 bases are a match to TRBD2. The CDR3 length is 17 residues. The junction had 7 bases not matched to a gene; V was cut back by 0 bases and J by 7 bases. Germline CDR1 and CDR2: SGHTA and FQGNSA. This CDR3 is CASSLAQTSGRARTQYF. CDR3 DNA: TGTGCCAGCAGCTTAGCGCAGACTAGCGGGAGGGCCCGGACCCAGTACTTC.

CDR3 coding DNA: TGTGCCAGCAGCTTGGAGGGACTCCCCCCAAACTATGGCTACACCTTC. It specifies CASSLEGLPPNYGYTF. This chain links TRBV5-5 with TRBJ1-2; tentative D call: TRBD1 (5 bases). Germline CDR1 is SGHKS and CDR2 is YYEKEE (reference sequence). The CDR3 sequence is 16 residues long. The V and J ends lost 0 bases and 2 bases respectively, with 14 bases between them. Combining the CDR3 with reference TRBV5-5 and TRBJ1-2 gives the whole variable domain DAGVTQSPTHLIKTRGQQVTLRCSPISGHKSVSWYQQVLGQGPQFIFQYYEKEERGRGNFPDRFSARQFPNYSSELNVNALLLGDSALYLCASSLEGLPPNYGYTFGSGTRLTVV.

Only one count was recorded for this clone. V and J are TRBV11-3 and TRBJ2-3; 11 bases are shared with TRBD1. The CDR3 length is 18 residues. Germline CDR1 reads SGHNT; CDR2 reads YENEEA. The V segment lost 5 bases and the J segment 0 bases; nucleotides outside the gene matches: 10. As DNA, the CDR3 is TGTGCCAGCAGCCCCAGAGGGACAGGGGGAGACAGCACAGATACGCAGTATTTT. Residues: CASSPRGTGGDSTDTQYF.

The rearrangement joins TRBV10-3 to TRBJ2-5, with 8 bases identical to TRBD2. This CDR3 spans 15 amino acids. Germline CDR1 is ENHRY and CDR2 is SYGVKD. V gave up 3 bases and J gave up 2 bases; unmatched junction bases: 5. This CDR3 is CAISEPGTRQETQYF. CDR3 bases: TGTGCCATCAGTGAACCGGGGACTAGACAAGAGACCCAGTACTTC.

In DNA form, the CDR3 reads TGTGCCAGCAGCTCGCGAGGTCCATACGAGCAGTACTTC. Amino acid sequence: CASSSRGPYEQYF. V and J are TRBV5-6 and TRBJ2-7, with D unresolved. The CDR3 has 13 residues. Germline CDR1 SGHDT, CDR2 YYEEEE. V was cut by 3 bases and J by 4 bases, with 11 bases left in between. Looking up the rest from reference TRBV5-6 and TRBJ2-7 gives the full variable domain: DAGVTQSPTHLIKTRGQQVTLRCSPKSGHDTVSWYQQALGQGPQFIFQYYEEEERQRGNFPDRFSGHQFPNYSSELNVNALLLGDSALYLCASSSRGPYEQYFGPGTRLTVT.

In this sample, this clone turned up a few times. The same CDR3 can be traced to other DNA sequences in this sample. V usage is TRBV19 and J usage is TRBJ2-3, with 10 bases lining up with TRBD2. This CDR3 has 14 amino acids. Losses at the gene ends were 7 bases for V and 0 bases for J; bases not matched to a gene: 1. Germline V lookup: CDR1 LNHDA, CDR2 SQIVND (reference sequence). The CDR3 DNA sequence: TGTGCCAGTAAGGGACTAGCGAGCACAGATACGCAGTATTTT. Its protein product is CASKGLASTDTQYF.

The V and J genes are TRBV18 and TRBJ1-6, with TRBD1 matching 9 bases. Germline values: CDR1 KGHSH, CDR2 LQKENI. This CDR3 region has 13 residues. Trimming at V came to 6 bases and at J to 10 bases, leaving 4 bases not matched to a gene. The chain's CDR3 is CASSGDRESPLHF. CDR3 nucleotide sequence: TGTGCCAGCTCCGGGGACAGGGAGTCACCCCTCCACTTT.

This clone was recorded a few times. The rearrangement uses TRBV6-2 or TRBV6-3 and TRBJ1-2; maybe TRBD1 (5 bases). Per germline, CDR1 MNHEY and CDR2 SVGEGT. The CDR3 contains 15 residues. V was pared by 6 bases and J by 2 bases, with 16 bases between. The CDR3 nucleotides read TGTGCCAGCAGCCTCCAAGGAGCAGGGAACTATGGCTACACCTTC. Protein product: CASSLQGAGNYGYTF.

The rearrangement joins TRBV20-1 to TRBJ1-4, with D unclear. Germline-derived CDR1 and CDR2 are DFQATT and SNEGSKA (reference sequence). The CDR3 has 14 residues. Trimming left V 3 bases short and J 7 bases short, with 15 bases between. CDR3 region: CSASGVGFFEKLFF. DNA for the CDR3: TGCAGTGCTAGTGGGGTCGGGTTTTTTGAAAAACTGTTTTTT.

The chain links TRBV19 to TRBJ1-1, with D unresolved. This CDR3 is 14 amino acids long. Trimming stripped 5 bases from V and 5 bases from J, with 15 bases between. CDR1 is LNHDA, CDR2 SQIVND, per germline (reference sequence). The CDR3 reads CASSSRNQYTEAFF. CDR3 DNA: TGTGCCAGTAGTTCCCGAAATCAGTATACTGAAGCTTTCTTT.

The CDR3 DNA is TGTGCCAGCAGCGCCCGGTCAGGGGCGGATACGCAGTATTTT. This sequence encodes CASSARSGADTQYF. The rearrangement joins TRBV7-2 to TRBJ2-3, with D tentatively TRBD1 (6 bases). CDR3 length: 14 residues. Trimming cost V 5 bases and J 6 bases, with 15 bases left between them. CDR1 is SGHTA, CDR2 FQGNSA, per germline.

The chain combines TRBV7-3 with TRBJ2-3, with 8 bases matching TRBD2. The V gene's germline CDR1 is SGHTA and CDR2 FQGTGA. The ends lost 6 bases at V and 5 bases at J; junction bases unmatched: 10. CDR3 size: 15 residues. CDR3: CASSNTGLALDTQYF. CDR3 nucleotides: TGTGCCAGCAGTAACACTGGACTAGCTTTAGATACGCAGTATTTT.